Following are 7 T cell receptor beta chains from one sample sequenced in a study of identical twins (TCRdb year 2016). Receptor libraries were prepared by 5' RACE. TCRdb shows the sequencer as Illumina HiSeq 2000. Clones were called with MiXCR by TCRdb after fastp trimmed the public reads at Q25, and only in-frame beta chains were retained. Every distinct CDR3 protein forms one entry, paired with its most common genes and DNA. The sample table contains hundreds of thousands of distinct CDR3 sequences; only one count was recorded for approximately 22% of them. 4.3% of the sample belongs to the ten largest clones. These data were likewise used in another study, on T cells expressing NK-cell markers.

The sequencing sample was made of PBMCs. These receptor sequences come from a young woman in good health.

The rearrangement links TRBV5-5 to TRBJ2-7; D call uncertain. This CDR3 spans 14 amino acids. CDR1 and CDR2 from the germline V gene are SGHKS and YYEKEE (reference sequence). Between the trimmed V and J ends, which lost 0 bases and 3 bases, there was a span of 10 bases. CDR3 region: CASSLVSSYYEQYF. The CDR3 DNA follows: TGTGCCAGCAGCTTGGTCAGTAGCTACTACGAGCAGTACTTC.

This clonotype has just a few counts. This rearrangement joins TRBV7-2 to TRBJ2-7, with 8 nucleotides matching TRBD1. CDR3 length equals 15 residues. Germline CDR1 is SGHTA and CDR2 is FQGNSA. Losses at the gene ends were 3 bases for V and 2 bases for J; bases not matched to a gene: 6. CDR3 loop: CASSFGTGDTYEQYF. CDR3 nucleotide sequence: TGTGCCAGCAGCTTCGGGACAGGTGACACCTACGAGCAGTACTTC.

This chain uses TRBV6-2 or TRBV6-3 with TRBJ2-1; D call uncertain. Trimming removed 11 bases from V and 6 bases from J, with 14 bases in between. This CDR3 has 12 residues. The V gene's germline CDR1 is MNHEY and CDR2 SVGEGT. The DNA of the CDR3 is TGTGCCGCCGCCCAATGGCCCAATGAGCAGTTCTTC. It codes for CAAAQWPNEQFF.

V and J are TRBV9 and TRBJ2-7; D is ambiguous. V lost 0 bases and J lost 2, with 9 bases in between. CDR3 length: 14 amino acids. The germline V gene encodes CDR1 SGDLS and CDR2 YYNGEE. DNA of the CDR3: TGTGCCAGCAGCGTAGACCCCAGAGCCTACGAGCAGTACTTC. It specifies CASSVDPRAYEQYF.

This clonotype was counted many times. The V call is TRBV10-3, the J call TRBJ2-1; D is perhaps TRBD2 (5 bases). This CDR3 has 12 amino acids. Germline loops: CDR1 ENHRY, CDR2 SYGVKD. V was pared by 5 bases and J by 9 bases, with 11 bases between. The CDR3 DNA is TGTGCCATCAGTTCCTCAGGAGGTGAGCAGTTCTTC. It is translated as CAISSSGGEQFF.

The sample holds a few counts of this clonotype. The rearrangement joins TRBV5-6 to TRBJ2-1, with 7 bases lining up with TRBD2. V gave up 1 base and J gave up 1 base; unmatched junction bases: 5. This CDR3 spans 16 amino acids. Looked up from germline, CDR1 is SGHDT and CDR2 is YYEEEE. The CDR3 reads CASSLQLGGSYNEQFF. CDR3 DNA: TGTGCCAGCAGCTTGCAGTTGGGGGGGTCCTACAATGAGCAGTTCTTC.

This chain connects TRBV7-9 to TRBJ2-3; D may be TRBD1 or TRBD2 (5 bases each). Germline V gene lookup returns CDR1 SEHNR and CDR2 FQNEAQ (reference sequence). Trimming stripped 1 base from V and 6 bases from J, with 17 bases between. The length of the CDR3 is 16 residues. The CDR3 nucleotides are TGTGCCAGCAGCTTAGTGTTAGGGACCCTTCCTGATACGCAGTATTTT. It translates to CASSLVLGTLPDTQYF.